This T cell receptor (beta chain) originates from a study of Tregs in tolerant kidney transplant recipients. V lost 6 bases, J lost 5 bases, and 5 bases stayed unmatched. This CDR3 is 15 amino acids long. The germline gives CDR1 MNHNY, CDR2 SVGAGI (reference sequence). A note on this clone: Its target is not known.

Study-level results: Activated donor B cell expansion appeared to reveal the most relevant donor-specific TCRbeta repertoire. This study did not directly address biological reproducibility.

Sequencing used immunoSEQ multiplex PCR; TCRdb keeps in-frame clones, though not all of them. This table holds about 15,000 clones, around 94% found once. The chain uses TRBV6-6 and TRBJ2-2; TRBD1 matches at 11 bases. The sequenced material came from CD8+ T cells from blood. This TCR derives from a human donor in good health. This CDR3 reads CASSPGTGGTGELFF. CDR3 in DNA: TGTGCCAGCAGCCCCGGGACAGGGGGGACCGGGGAGCTGTTTTTT.